The clone carrying this TCR beta chain showed up many times. The antigen is undetermined. A UMI-containing oligonucleotide was joined by 3' ligation to the TCR cDNA template. Whole-blood samples were around 2.3 ml of peripheral blood from healthy adult volunteers. This CDR3 spans 14 amino acids. V shed 4 bases and J 14 bases; nucleotides not matched to a gene: 15. CDR1 SGHRS and CDR2 YFSETQ come from the germline V gene. Four PCR rounds used nested alpha and beta constant region primers plus the SP2 primer. Reverse transcription of blood and skin TCR RNA was primed at alpha and beta constant regions. TCRdb used MiXCR to reprocess the 5' RACE reads, holding one entry per CDR3 protein. The table includes 55,000 to 65,000 distinct CDR3 sequences, under 10% detected once. The sample originates from a study of naive and memory T cell subsets. General study findings and limits: The RNA method is potentially sensitive to activation and differentiation changes.

The rearrangement uses TRBV5-1 and TRBJ2-1; 7 bases align to TRBD2. The sequence was collected from a female donor in good health. In DNA form, the CDR3 reads TGCGCCAGCAGCAGGAGTGGGGAGGGAACCGTAAAGTTCTTC. Protein: CASSRSGEGTVKFF.